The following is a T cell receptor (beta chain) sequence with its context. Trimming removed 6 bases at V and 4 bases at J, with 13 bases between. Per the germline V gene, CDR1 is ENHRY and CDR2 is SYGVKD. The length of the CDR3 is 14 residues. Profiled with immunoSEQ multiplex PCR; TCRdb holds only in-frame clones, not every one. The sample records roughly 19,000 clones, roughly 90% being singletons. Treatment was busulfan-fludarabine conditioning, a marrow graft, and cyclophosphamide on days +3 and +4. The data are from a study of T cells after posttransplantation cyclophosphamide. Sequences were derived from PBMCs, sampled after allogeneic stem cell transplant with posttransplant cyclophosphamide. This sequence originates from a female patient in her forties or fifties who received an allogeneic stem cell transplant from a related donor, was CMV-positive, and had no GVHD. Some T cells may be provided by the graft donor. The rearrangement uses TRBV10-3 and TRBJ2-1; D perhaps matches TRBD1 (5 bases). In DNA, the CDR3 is TGTGCCATCAGAGAAAGGGGTGTTTACAATGAGCAGTTCTTC. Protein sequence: CAIRERGVYNEQFF.